This is a list of T cell receptor beta chains from one sample in a study of early T cells in non-severe SARS-CoV-2 infection. In TCRdb, the 5' RACE reads were re-called with MiXCR into one record per CDR3 protein. The sample has tens of thousands of distinct CDR3 sequences; under 8% are singletons. Specimen: whole blood, collected at baseline. The receptor source for this set is an adult who was a healthcare worker with PCR-confirmed SARS-CoV-2 infection or an uninfected control (not recorded which). CDR3s include the opening cysteine and the closing phenylalanine or tryptophan. The order of the fields is J gene, CDR3 length, V gene, clone size, D gene, CDR3 protein, CDR3 DNA. A D gene is named only where the DNA matches it firmly. Rows give clone size only sometimes, using once, few, many, or a class for an expanded clone.

TRBJ2-1,17,TRBV20-1,few,TRBD2,CSARSGITSGEYNEQFF,TGCAGTGCTAGATCGGGCATCACTAGCGGGGAGTACAATGAGCAGTTCTTC
TRBJ2-3,9,TRBV10-1,many,NA,CALTDTQYF,TGCGCCCTCACAGATACGCAGTATTTT
TRBJ2-7,12,TRBV5-1,NA,TRBD1,CANLTGLYEQYF,TGCGCCAACCTGACAGGGTTGTACGAGCAGTACTTC
TRBJ2-3,15,TRBV7-2,few,TRBD2,CASSRSGGPLDTQYF,TGTGCCAGCAGCCGAAGCGGGGGGCCATTAGATACGCAGTATTTT
TRBJ1-5,13,TRBV28,few,NA,CASSPRGPMPQHF,TGTGCCAGCAGCCCCAGGGGCCCAATGCCCCAGCATTTT
TRBJ1-2,16,TRBV6-5,many,NA,CASSYSILNRAHGYTF,TGTGCCAGCAGTTACTCGATTTTGAACAGGGCCCATGGCTACACCTTC
TRBJ2-2,14,TRBV19,NA,NA,CASQATGPTGELFF,TGTGCCAGTCAGGCAACAGGTCCAACCGGGGAGCTGTTTTTT
TRBJ2-7,14,TRBV11-2,few,NA,CASSLDPDSYEQYF,TGTGCCAGCAGCTTAGACCCCGACTCTTACGAGCAGTACTTC
TRBJ2-3,16,TRBV12-2,many,NA,CASRRLAGKLTDTQYF,TGTGCAAGTCGGAGACTAGCGGGGAAACTCACAGATACGCAGTATTTT
TRBJ2-3,12,TRBV28,few,NA,CASSLWGNTQYF,TGTGCCAGCAGTTTATGGGGGAATACGCAGTATTTT
TRBJ1-1,13,TRBV7-6,many,NA,CASSLAIGTETFF,TGTGCCAGCAGCTTAGCTATTGGGACCGAGACTTTCTTT
TRBJ2-3,16,TRBV27,few,NA,CASSPLRGLPTDTQYF,TGTGCCAGCAGTCCCCTCCGGGGGCTACCCACAGATACGCAGTATTTT
TRBJ2-7,14,TRBV9,many,TRBD1,CASSVDTGVEEQYF,TGTGCCAGCAGCGTAGATACAGGGGTGGAAGAGCAGTACTTC
TRBJ1-1,14,TRBV7-6,many,NA,CASSSRGVNTEAFF,TGTGCCAGCAGCTCCCGAGGGGTGAACACTGAAGCTTTCTTT
TRBJ2-4,12,TRBV7-2,NA,NA,CASSLDRELQYF,TGTGCCAGCAGCTTAGATCGCGAACTTCAGTACTTC
TRBJ1-2,12,TRBV20-1,many,NA,CSASRAIYGYTF,TGCAGTGCTAGCAGGGCAATCTATGGCTACACCTTC
TRBJ2-4,12,TRBV5-1,many,NA,CASSLLPEVQYF,TGCGCCAGCAGCTTGTTGCCGGAGGTTCAGTACTTC
TRBJ2-1,12,TRBV3-1,NA,TRBD2,CASSPVTGGPFF,TGTGCCAGCAGCCCCGTCACGGGGGGGCCTTTCTTC
TRBJ1-1,14,TRBV3-1,many,NA,CASSQEGSGGEAFF,TGTGCCAGCAGCCAAGAGGGAAGCGGGGGTGAAGCTTTCTTT
TRBJ2-3,10,TRBV20-1,many,NA,CSARADTQYF,TGCAGTGCTAGAGCAGATACGCAGTATTTT
TRBJ2-3,14,TRBV11-2,many,NA,CASSQRTGVDTQYF,TGTGCCAGCAGCCAAAGAACGGGGGTAGATACGCAGTATTTT
TRBJ1-1,14,TRBV4-3,many,NA,CASSQDDRNTEAFF,TGCGCCAGCAGCCAAGATGACAGGAACACTGAAGCTTTCTTT
TRBJ1-4,14,TRBV5-1,NA,NA,CASSLEGTTGQLFF,TGCGCCAGCAGCTTGGAAGGGACGACAGGTCAACTGTTTTTT
TRBJ2-5,14,TRBV20-1,many,NA,CSADLGTEKETQYF,TGCAGTGCTGATCTCGGGACGGAGAAAGAGACCCAGTACTTC
TRBJ2-5,14,TRBV7-2,NA,TRBD1,CASSRGTGGETQYF,TGTGCCAGCAGCCGCGGGACAGGGGGGGAGACCCAGTACTTC
TRBJ2-1,17,TRBV7-3,NA,TRBD2,CASSLGSGTSSYNEQFF,TGTGCCAGCAGCTTAGGAAGCGGGACGAGCTCCTACAATGAGCAGTTCTTC
TRBJ2-7,13,TRBV29-1,few,NA,CSSLGGYSYEQYF,TGCAGCTCCCTCGGGGGCTACTCCTACGAGCAGTACTTC
TRBJ2-1,14,TRBV20-1,many,TRBD2,CSARAWRGYNEQFF,TGCAGTGCTAGAGCTTGGCGGGGGTACAATGAGCAGTTCTTC
TRBJ2-2,13,TRBV7-2,few,NA,CASSSGPGSGLFF,TGTGCCAGCAGTTCGGGCCCGGGATCGGGGCTGTTTTTT
TRBJ2-1,14,TRBV20-1,many,TRBD1,CSARADRDHNEQFF,TGCAGTGCTAGAGCGGACAGGGATCACAATGAGCAGTTCTTC
TRBJ2-7,14,TRBV7-2,few,NA,CASRSQGGVMEQYF,TGTGCCAGCAGGTCACAGGGTGGGGTTATGGAGCAGTACTTC
TRBJ2-2,14,TRBV19,few,NA,CASRLDGRTGELFF,TGTGCCAGTAGATTGGACGGCCGCACCGGGGAGCTGTTTTTT
TRBJ2-2,12,TRBV15,NA,NA,CATSRAIGRMFF,TGTGCCACCAGCAGAGCTATCGGAAGGATGTTTTTT
TRBJ2-3,15,TRBV4-3,few,TRBD2,CASSHEGLVGDTQYF,TGCGCCAGCAGCCACGAGGGACTAGTTGGAGATACGCAGTATTTT
TRBJ1-6,15,TRBV6-5,few,NA,CASTERDFYNSPLHF,TGTGCCAGCACCGAGAGGGATTTCTATAATTCACCCCTCCACTTT
TRBJ2-5,14,TRBV19,many,NA,CASSRTETQETQYF,TGTGCCAGTAGCCGGACGGAGACCCAAGAGACCCAGTACTTC
TRBJ2-2,13,TRBV19,NA,NA,CASSMSDVGELFF,TGTGCCAGTAGTATGTCAGATGTTGGGGAGCTGTTTTTT
TRBJ1-1,15,TRBV5-6,NA,TRBD1,CASSPGDREGTEAFF,TGTGCCAGCAGCCCTGGGGACAGGGAGGGCACTGAAGCTTTCTTT
TRBJ2-4,14,TRBV28,many,TRBD1,CASSFSGQENIQYF,TGTGCCAGCAGTTTCTCGGGACAGGAAAACATTCAGTACTTC